Following are 22 T cell receptor beta chains from one sample sequenced in a study of blood T cell repertoires in COVID-19. Data came from immunoSEQ multiplex PCR; TCRdb stores just in-frame clones and leaves some out. The sample records roughly 200,000 clones, about 85% being singletons. The source material was PBMCs or T cells enriched from blood (not recorded which). The receptors here all came from a man between 40 and 49 years old who had recovered from COVID-19.

The chain recombines TRBV7-9 with TRBJ2-7; tentatively, D is TRBD1 (6 bases). Trimming shortened V by 0 bases and J by 4 bases, and 10 bases separated the two germline ends. This CDR3 region has 14 residues. CDR1 SEHNR and CDR2 FQNEAQ come from the germline V gene (reference sequence). The CDR3 DNA follows: TGTGCCAGCAGCTTAGCGCAGGGGTGGTACGAGCAGTACTTC. It translates to CASSLAQGWYEQYF.

The chain couples TRBV9 to TRBJ2-7; 8 bases map to TRBD2. This CDR3 is built from 15 residues. Germline V gene data show CDR1 as SGDLS and CDR2 as YYNGEE. After removal of 0 bases from V and 4 bases from J, the junction contained 6 bases not matched to a gene. The CDR3 reads CASSVAPSGRYEQYF. The CDR3 nucleotides are TGTGCCAGCAGCGTAGCCCCGAGCGGGAGATACGAGCAGTACTTC.

V usage is TRBV5-4 and J usage is TRBJ2-2; 12 bases are a match to TRBD2. Per germline, CDR1 SGHNT and CDR2 YYREEE (reference sequence). CDR3 size: 18 residues. The J segment lost 6 bases and the V segment lost 4 bases, leaving 13 bases of the junction unmatched. DNA of the CDR3: TGTGCCAGCAGCCCGGAGACTAGCGGGAGAAAAGGCGCCGGGGAGCTGTTTTTT. As protein: CASSPETSGRKGAGELFF.

The V and J genes are TRBV3-1 (or the pseudogene TRBV3-2) and TRBJ2-7, with D tentatively TRBD2 (6 bases). Per the germline V gene, CDR1 is LGHDT and CDR2 is YNNKEL (reference sequence). Trimming took 0 bases from V and 6 from J, leaving 9 bases between them. The CDR3 is 13 amino acids. CDR3 nucleotide sequence: TGTGCCAGCAGCCAAGACACTAGCAGCGAGCAGTACTTC. Translation gives CASSQDTSSEQYF.

This clone was recorded once. In DNA form, the CDR3 reads TGCGCCAGCAGCCAAGATAGACAGGGCACTGAAGCTTTCTTT. Its protein is CASSQDRQGTEAFF. The chain has TRBV4-1 and TRBJ1-1, with TRBD1 matching 7 bases. The CDR3 has 14 amino acids. Germline lookup yields CDR1 MGHRA and CDR2 YSYEKL. J was trimmed by 4 bases and V by 0 bases; bases with no gene match: 2.

The rearrangement joins TRBV2 to TRBJ2-4; D may be TRBD1 (6 bases). The CDR3 has 15 residues. Trimming removed 0 bases at V and 1 base at J, with 7 bases between. Germline assignment: CDR1 SNHLY and CDR2 FYNNEI. CDR3 protein: CASSEAGQAKNIQYF. Here the CDR3 DNA reads TGTGCCAGCAGTGAAGCTGGACAGGCCAAAAACATTCAGTACTTC.

The V call is TRBV5-1, the J call TRBJ2-5; the match to TRBD2 covers 13 bases. Germline values: CDR1 SGHRS, CDR2 YFSETQ. Losses at the gene ends were 4 bases for V and 5 bases for J; bases not matched to a gene: 8. CDR3 length: 16 amino acids. CDR3 in amino acids: CASSPYGLAGEETQYF. CDR3 nucleotides: TGCGCCAGCAGCCCGTATGGACTAGCGGGAGAGGAGACCCAGTACTTC.

In DNA form, the CDR3 reads TGCGCCAGCAGCTTGGGACAGGGCGGCCACATTCAGTACTTC. Translating it yields CASSLGQGGHIQYF. The rearrangement uses TRBV5-1 and TRBJ2-4, with TRBD1 identical over 7 bases. The CDR3 length is 14 residues. Germline V CDR1 and CDR2: SGHRS, YFSETQ. Unmatched junction bases numbered 5, after V lost 0 bases and J lost 8 bases.

The chain combines TRBV24-1 with TRBJ1-2, with D uncertain. The V gene's germline CDR1 is KGHDR and CDR2 SFDVKD. Trimming took off 4 bases at V and 8 bases at J, with 16 bases between the two ends. The CDR3 spans 14 residues. The CDR3 protein is CATSDPLKAGGYTF. The CDR3 nucleotides are TGTGCCACCAGTGACCCTCTTAAGGCCGGGGGCTACACCTTC.

This clone appeared once. The chain uses TRBV2 and TRBJ2-1; 7 bases are a match to TRBD1. The germline CDR1 and CDR2 sequences are SNHLY and FYNNEI. This CDR3 spans 14 amino acids. V shed 8 bases and J 8 bases; nucleotides not matched to a gene: 12. The CDR3 DNA reads TGTGCCAGCCGTAGGACAGGAGGACTCCATGAGCAGTTCTTC. It specifies CASRRTGGLHEQFF.

This clone was observed a single time. The chain recombines TRBV5-1 with TRBJ2-2, with 10 positions matching TRBD2. Per the germline V gene, CDR1 is SGHRS and CDR2 is YFSETQ. The CDR3 length is 14 residues. Unmatched junction bases numbered 2, after V lost 4 bases and J lost 5 bases. CDR3 DNA: TGCGCCAGCAGCCTAGCGGGGGCGACCGGGGAGCTGTTTTTT. Translated: CASSLAGATGELFF.

The V call is TRBV9, the J call TRBJ2-1; the D gene is possibly TRBD2 (5 bases). V was shortened by 0 bases and J by 5 bases, with 12 bases between the two germline ends. CDR3 length: 15 residues. In germline, CDR1 is SGDLS, CDR2 YYNGEE. The DNA for the CDR3 is TGTGCCAGCAGCGTAGCCGGGATACACCACAATGAGCAGTTCTTC. Protein product: CASSVAGIHHNEQFF.

This chain uses TRBV12-5 with TRBJ2-7, with TRBD2 as a possible D gene (5 bases). Per the germline V gene, CDR1 is LGHNT and CDR2 is FRNRAP. The V end was cut by 7 bases, the J end by 1 base, with 8 bases between. The CDR3 has 12 residues. The chain's CDR3 is CASDEGSYEQYF. CDR3 in DNA: TGTGCTAGTGACGAGGGATCCTACGAGCAGTACTTC. Looking up the rest from reference TRBV12-5 and TRBJ2-7 gives the full variable domain: DARVTQTPRHKVTEMGQEVTMRCQPILGHNTVFWYRQTMMQGLELLAYFRNRAPLDDSGMPKDRFSAEMPDATLATLKIQPSEPRDSAVYFCASDEGSYEQYFGPGTRLTVT.

The chain employs TRBV7-2 and TRBJ2-3; TRBD2 matches 10 bases. V dropped 5 bases and J dropped 7; count of bases not matched to a gene: 9. CDR3 length: 15 residues. CDR1 and CDR2 (germline): SGHTA, FQGNSA. The CDR3 region is CASSGGASGSHTQYF. CDR3 nucleotide sequence: TGTGCCAGCAGCGGCGGGGCTAGCGGGAGTCATACGCAGTATTTT.

The gene calls are TRBV6-5 and TRBJ2-3, with 9 nucleotides matching TRBD2. This CDR3 spans 14 amino acids. Looked up from germline, CDR1 is MNHEY and CDR2 is SVGAGI. V trimming: 2 bases; J trimming: 8 bases; junction bases outside the gene matches: 5. CDR3 in DNA: TGTGCCAGCAGTTACGGGTCGACTAGCGGTACGCAGTATTTT. It is translated as CASSYGSTSGTQYF.

J is TRBJ1-5 and V is TRBV19; D is possibly TRBD1 (6 bases). The V gene lost 4 bases and the J gene lost 7 bases, with 14 bases spanning the gap. Germline CDR1 LNHDA, CDR2 SQIVND (reference sequence). CDR3 length: 14 amino acids. The CDR3 DNA is TGTGCCAGTAGTACTACAGGGCCACGGCAGCCCCAGCATTTT. As protein: CASSTTGPRQPQHF.

Here the CDR3 reads CASSLTGEDEQYF. As DNA, the CDR3 is TGTGCCAGCAGCTTAACAGGGGAAGACGAGCAGTACTTC. The chain combines TRBV7-3 with TRBJ2-7, with D possibly TRBD1 on 5 matching bases. Trimming removed 0 bases from V and 5 bases from J, with 8 bases in between. Germline CDR1 reads SGHTA; CDR2 reads FQGTGA. This CDR3 has 13 amino acids.

The genes are TRBV28 and TRBJ2-3; D not certain. Germline CDR1 is MDHEN and CDR2 is SYDVKM. The CDR3 has 15 residues. Deletions cut 2 bases from V and 5 bases from J, with 14 bases between. Here the CDR3 DNA reads TGTGCCAGCAGTTTAAAGGCAGGTTGGGTAGATACGCAGTATTTT. Its protein is CASSLKAGWVDTQYF.

Only one count was recorded for this clone. The chain recombines TRBV5-5 with TRBJ1-2; weak D call: TRBD1 (6 bases). CDR3 size: 13 residues. The V gene lost 4 bases and the J gene lost 2 bases, with 9 bases spanning the gap. Germline CDR1 reads SGHKS; CDR2 reads YYEKEE (reference sequence). CDR3 loop: CASSPRGNYGYTF. In DNA, the CDR3 is TGTGCCAGCAGCCCAAGGGGGAACTATGGCTACACCTTC. Full variable domain (outside the CDR3, taken from reference TRBV5-5 and TRBJ1-2): DAGVTQSPTHLIKTRGQQVTLRCSPISGHKSVSWYQQVLGQGPQFIFQYYEKEERGRGNFPDRFSARQFPNYSSELNVNALLLGDSALYLCASSPRGNYGYTFGSGTRLTVV.

This chain connects TRBV7-2 to TRBJ2-7; D is perhaps TRBD2 (6 bases). V was trimmed by 2 bases and J by 7 bases, leaving 15 bases between them. The V gene's germline CDR1 is SGHTA and CDR2 FQGNSA. This CDR3 comprises 14 residues. The CDR3 protein is CASSLHGSSWEQYF. For the CDR3, the DNA is TGTGCCAGCAGCTTACACGGGAGTTCTTGGGAGCAGTACTTC.

The gene calls are TRBV5-1 and TRBJ2-1; 8 bases fit TRBD2. CDR3 length equals 15 residues. V dropped 0 bases and J dropped 9; count of bases not matched to a gene: 8. CDR1 is SGHRS, CDR2 YFSETQ, per germline. The CDR3 loop reads CASSLGPGGPGEQFF. Here the CDR3 DNA reads TGCGCCAGCAGCTTGGGCCCGGGAGGGCCGGGTGAGCAGTTCTTC.

The chain joins TRBV18 to TRBJ2-7; the match to TRBD1 covers 7 bases. Trimming at V came to 2 bases and at J to 2 bases, leaving 3 bases not matched to a gene. The CDR3 consists of 14 residues. The germline gives CDR1 KGHSH, CDR2 LQKENI. This chain's CDR3 is CASSPSGTAYEQYF. CDR3 coding DNA: TGTGCCAGCTCACCATCGGGGACAGCCTACGAGCAGTACTTC. Full variable domain (missing parts from reference TRBV18 and TRBJ2-7): NAGVMQNPRHLVRRRGQEARLRCSPMKGHSHVYWYRQLPEEGLKFMVYLQKENIIDESGMPKERFSAEFPKEGPSILRIQQVVRGDSAAYFCASSPSGTAYEQYFGPGTRLTVT.